This T cell receptor beta chain was captured by sequencing in a study of blood T cell repertoires in COVID-19. Study in general: Samples taken during acute and convalescent COVID-19 were collected in the United States, Italy and Spain. Nucleic acid was either cDNA or gDNA, and it came from T cells, B-cell-depleted T cells, or PBMCs.

Per the study methods: Reference gene primer amplification in the assay estimated nucleated cell counts. Here immunoSEQ multiplex PCR was the method, and the copy in TCRdb shows in-frame clones only, minus some. That table furnishes V, J and clone size, whereas the DNA furnished D and trimming. In the table there are 95,000 to 150,000 clones, around four fifths of which are singletons. Germline-derived CDR1 and CDR2 are MDHEN and SYDVKM. The CDR3 covers 16 residues. V lost 4 bases, J lost 3 bases, and 7 bases stayed unmatched. This clone turned up a few times. The gene calls are TRBV28 and TRBJ2-3; 10 positions agree with TRBD2. The sequencing input was peripheral blood. This TCR was sampled from a human donor in a cohort sampled during active COVID-19. In nucleotides, the CDR3 is TGTGCCAGCAGTTCTCCGGGACTAGCGAGTACAGATACGCAGTATTTT. This gives the protein CASSSPGLASTDTQYF.